This TCR beta chain derives from a study of response to subunit inactivated influenza vaccine. The germline gives CDR1 SGHVS, CDR2 FNYEAQ. The CDR3 runs to 13 residues. V lost 5 bases to trimming and J lost 4 bases, with 9 bases between them. TCRdb re-called the RT-PCR reads with MiXCR, one entry per CDR3 protein. The table shows 800,000 to 1,000,000 distinct CDR3 sequences, with around 20% occurring only once. The chain links TRBV7-6 to TRBJ2-1; D is uncertain. The sequencing used PBMCs from blood, collected 4 to 6 days after vaccination. The receptor's source is a man over 45 who received an inactivated influenza vaccine. CDR3 in amino acids: CASSRLTYNEQFF. CDR3 coding DNA: TGTGCCAGCAGCAGACTTACGTACAATGAGCAGTTCTTC.